This T cell receptor beta chain came from a study of shared clonotypes between healthy human individuals. Whole-study results and caveats: Naive subsets generally had larger estimated richness than memory subsets.

The CDR3 covers 14 residues. V lost 0 bases to trimming and J lost 5 bases, with 12 bases between them. The germline V gene has CDR1 SGHKS and CDR2 YYEKEE (reference sequence). The naive CD8 subset, CD45RO-negative cells positively selected for CCR7, excluded terminally differentiated effector memory CD45RA+ cells. The data were produced by immunoSEQ multiplex PCR, yet TCRdb's version contains in-frame clones alone and is incomplete. The sample has over 2 million clones, about 94% seen once. Concerning this clone itself: The antigen is undetermined.

The sequenced sample consisted of naive CD8+ T cells sorted from blood. This rearrangement joins TRBV5-5 to TRBJ2-7; D might be TRBD2 (5 bases). The clonotype originates from a man aged 18 to 30 in good health. The CDR3 loop reads CASSLARGPHEQYF. In DNA, the CDR3 is TGTGCCAGCAGCTTGGCCCGGGGTCCCCACGAGCAGTACTTC.